This TCR beta chain was identified in a study of OX40 agonist ivuxolimab in advanced cancers. For the study in its entirety: Ivuxolimab was an agonistic, fully human IgG2 monoclonal antibody directed against OX40 (CD134), a costimulatory receptor. Intravenous ivuxolimab was administered to patients every 2 weeks at six dose levels: 0.01, 0.1, 0.3, 1.5, 3 and 10 mg/kg. Among the approximately 54 dose-escalation patients, around 20 had hepatocellular carcinoma, roughly 15 melanoma, 9 renal cell carcinoma and 9 head and neck cancer. The dose-escalation cohort was about 87% male with a mean age of approximately 59 years, ranging from roughly 20 to 80. Patients were allowed to have had prior anti-PD-1, anti-PD-L1 or anti-CTLA-4 therapy, and less than 45% of the dose-escalation patients had previously received checkpoint inhibitors. Partial responses were achieved by three dose-escalation patients, of whom one had hepatocellular carcinoma and two had cutaneous melanoma. Peripheral TCRbeta sequencing aimed to test whether ivuxolimab altered TCR sequence diversity and caused clonal T-cell expansion. The paper describes the monotherapy dose-escalation part (N ≈ 49 patients) of the phase I trial of ivuxolimab. Broader findings and caveats from the paper: In the 0.1-3.0 mg/kg groups, partial responders had among the lowest normalized peripheral clonal expansion, particularly in CD8+ T cells. Low levels of normalized T-cell clonal expansion were also seen in some patients who did not respond. At doses from 0.1 to 3.0 mg/kg, clonal expansion was seen in both CD4+ and CD8+ blood T cells between baseline and week 6. Antigen specificity was not determined for the clonally expanded peripheral T cells. After ivuxolimab, expanded clones were on average more numerous among CD8+ T cells than among CD4+ T cells.

Inclusive of the bounding cysteine and phenylalanine, the CDR3 is 15 residues long. The only DNA kept is the CDR3, 45 bases in frame from the first base. V and J are truncated by 2 bases and 0 bases respectively, leaving an intervening sequence of 11 bases. CDR1 is given as SGHRS and CDR2 as YFSETQ, both from the germline V gene. Concerning this clone: The antigen this receptor binds is unknown. Base qualities are not provided; no much larger clone lies one nucleotide away.

The trial excluded patients who had a history of autoimmune disease or were on systemic immunosuppression. Peripheral blood for TCR sequencing was collected from all dose cohorts at baseline, on cycle 4 day 1, and on cycle 7 day 1. The samples were drawn from a first-in-human, open-label, multicenter phase I dose-escalation trial of ivuxolimab. Adults with locally advanced or metastatic melanoma, renal cell carcinoma, hepatocellular carcinoma or head and neck squamous cell carcinoma were enrolled in the trial. CD4+ and CD8+ T cells were sorted separately from peripheral blood before TCR sequencing. For sequencing of the TCRbeta CDR3 region, genomic DNA was extracted from the sorted cells. The immunoSEQ Assay was used to sequence the TCRbeta CDR3 regions. TCRdb holds this immuneACCESS table with in-frame rearrangements only. Some clones are missing; in checked studies, unresolved V genes explain under half, and the rest has no known cause. The sample table lists tens of thousands of clones, 85% to 95% of them with a count of one. Together, the top ten hold around 2.8% of the sample.

The source of this sequence is an adult with an advanced solid tumor such as melanoma, head and neck, liver or kidney cancer. The V gene is TRBV5-1 and the J gene is TRBJ1-2; TRBD1 is a possible D gene, resting on 5 matching bases. Sequencing was performed on CD4+ or CD8+ T cells sorted from blood, taken in a trial of the OX40 agonist ivuxolimab. The CDR3 corresponds to CASSFRDGANYGYTF. The DNA sequence is TGCGCCAGCAGCTTCCGGGACGGCGCTAACTATGGCTACACCTTC.